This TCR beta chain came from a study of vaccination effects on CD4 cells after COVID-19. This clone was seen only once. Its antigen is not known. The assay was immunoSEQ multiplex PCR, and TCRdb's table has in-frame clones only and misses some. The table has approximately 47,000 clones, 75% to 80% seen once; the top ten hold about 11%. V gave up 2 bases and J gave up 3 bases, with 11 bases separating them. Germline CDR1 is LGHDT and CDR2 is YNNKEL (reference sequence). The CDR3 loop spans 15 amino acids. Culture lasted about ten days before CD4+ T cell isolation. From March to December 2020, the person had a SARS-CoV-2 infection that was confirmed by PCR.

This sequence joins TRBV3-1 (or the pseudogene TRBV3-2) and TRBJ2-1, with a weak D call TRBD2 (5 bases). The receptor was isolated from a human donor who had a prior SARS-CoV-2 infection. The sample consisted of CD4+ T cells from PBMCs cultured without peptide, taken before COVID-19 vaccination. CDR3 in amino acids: CASSQLRDHYNEQFF. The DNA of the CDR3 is TGTGCCAGCAGCCAACTACGGGATCACTACAATGAGCAGTTCTTC.